This TCR beta chain derives from a study of blood T cell repertoires in COVID-19. Study-wide background: Whether acute or convalescent, the COVID-19 samples came from the United States, Italy and Spain. T cells, B-cell-depleted T cells, or PBMCs provided the cDNA or gDNA that served as material.

As originally analysed: Counts of nucleated cells, estimated from reference gene primer amplification, were obtained. The table came from immunoSEQ multiplex PCR; TCRdb's copy has only in-frame clones and leaves some out. V and J calls and clone size come straight from that table; D and trimming were deduced from the DNA. The sample has about 120,000 clones; roughly 90% are singletons. The V gene lost 1 base and the J gene lost 4 bases, with 9 bases spanning the gap. The CDR3 loop spans 14 amino acids. In germline, CDR1 is SGHTA, CDR2 FQGTGA. What was sequenced was peripheral blood. The chain recombines TRBV7-3 with TRBJ2-3; D gene ambiguous. This clonotype originated in a woman aged 70 to 79 who had recovered from COVID-19. This chain's CDR3 is CASSLNSHPDTQYF. The CDR3 nucleotides are TGTGCCAGCAGCTTAAATAGCCACCCAGATACGCAGTATTTT. Complete variable domain (other parts from reference TRBV7-3 and TRBJ2-3): GAGVSQTPSNKVTEKGKYVELRCDPISGHTALYWYRQSLGQGPEFLIYFQGTGAADDSGLPNDRFFAVRPEGSVSTLKIQRTERGDSAVYLCASSLNSHPDTQYFGPGTRLTVL.